The 19 T cell receptor beta chains presented below share a single source sample, sequenced in a study of identical twins. In TCRdb, the 5' RACE reads were re-called with MiXCR into one record per CDR3 protein. The table has approximately 670,000 distinct CDR3 sequences, less than 7% seen once. Material: naive T cells sorted from blood. The receptor source for this set is a man aged 18 to 30 in good health.

In this sample, this clonotype turned up many times. The V gene is TRBV5-8, the J gene TRBJ1-2; 7 nucleotides agree with TRBD1. Germline CDR1 is SGHTS and CDR2 is YDEGEE. The V and J ends lost 2 bases and 4 bases, in that order; junction bases with no gene match: 5. The CDR3 covers 14 residues. The CDR3 spells CASSFRQGFYGYTF. The DNA of the CDR3 is TGTGCCAGCAGCTTTCGACAGGGATTCTATGGCTACACCTTC.

The chain employs TRBV12-3 or TRBV12-4 and TRBJ2-1; D perhaps matches TRBD1 (6 bases). The CDR3 is made up of 16 amino acids. The ends were cut back, 5 bases at V and 7 bases at J, with 21 bases in the middle. The CDR3 DNA sequence: TGTGCCAGCAGTGAAGAGGGGGTCCGGGGTGGGAATGAGCAGTTCTTC. The encoded protein is CASSEEGVRGGNEQFF.

The chain links TRBV5-1 to TRBJ2-3, with TRBD2 matching 8 bases. The CDR3 is 16 amino acids. Germline CDR1 is SGHRS and CDR2 is YFSETQ. V lost 3 bases, J lost 4 bases, and 10 bases stayed unmatched. The CDR3 is CASSSRGAGAPDTQYF. CDR3 DNA sequence: TGCGCCAGCAGCTCCCGGGGAGCGGGAGCCCCAGATACGCAGTATTTT.

This clonotype appeared many times. The V gene is TRBV4-3, the J gene TRBJ1-1; 7 bases map to TRBD1. Germline loops: CDR1 LGHNA, CDR2 YSLEER. V lost 6 bases to trimming and J lost 1 base; unmatched junction nucleotides: 5. The CDR3 covers 14 residues. CDR3 protein: CASRHGTENTEAFF. The CDR3 nucleotides read TGCGCCAGCAGACACGGGACAGAGAACACTGAAGCTTTCTTT.

This clonotype has a handful of counts. The rearrangement joins TRBV15 to TRBJ1-5, with TRBD1 identical over 7 bases. The germline V gene has CDR1 LNHNV and CDR2 YYDKDF (reference sequence). The CDR3 consists of 15 residues. V lost 3 bases and J lost 7; bases outside the gene matches: 9. CDR3: CATSSLAGGGQPQHF. As DNA, the CDR3 is TGTGCCACCAGCAGCCTTGCAGGGGGGGGCCAGCCCCAGCATTTT. The entire variable domain, with the rest obtained from reference TRBV15 and TRBJ1-5, is as follows: DAMVIQNPRYQVTQFGKPVTLSCSQTLNHNVMYWYQQKSSQAPKLLFHYYDKDFNNEADTPDNFQSRRPNTSFCFLDIRSPGLGDTAMYLCATSSLAGGGQPQHFGDGTRLSIL.

At least ten counts were recorded for this clonotype. J is TRBJ2-1 and V is TRBV20-1; 13 bases fit TRBD2. This CDR3 spans 15 amino acids. V lost 5 bases and J lost 7; bases outside the gene matches: 8. Germline lookup yields CDR1 DFQATT and CDR2 SNEGSKA (reference sequence). The CDR3 region has the DNA TGCAGTGCTCCACCCCCGGGACTAGCGGGAAATGAGCAGTTCTTC. Amino acids: CSAPPPGLAGNEQFF.

This clonotype occurred a few times. The rearrangement uses TRBV6-1 and TRBJ2-2, with TRBD2 identical over 12 bases. Germline trimming cut 4 bases from V and 4 bases from J; bases unmatched to any gene: 7. This CDR3 contains 17 residues. CDR1 and CDR2 from the germline V gene are MNHNS and SASEGT. CDR3 sequence (DNA): TGTGCCAGCAGTGCCAAGACTAGCGGGAGTTTCACCGGGGAGCTGTTTTTT. It codes for CASSAKTSGSFTGELFF.

This clonotype was observed at least ten times. The chain couples TRBV6-1 to TRBJ2-3; 7 bases are a match to TRBD2. Germline values: CDR1 MNHNS, CDR2 SASEGT. CDR3 length equals 14 residues. V lost 8 bases and J lost 0; bases outside the gene matches: 5. As DNA, the CDR3 is TGTGCCAGCTATAGCGGGCCTAGCACAGATACGCAGTATTTT. Its protein is CASYSGPSTDTQYF.

This clonotype was observed a handful of times. This chain joins TRBV4-1 and TRBJ2-1; the match to TRBD2 covers 8 bases. Unmatched junction bases numbered 19, after V lost 0 bases and J lost 0 bases. Per germline, CDR1 MGHRA and CDR2 YSYEKL. The CDR3 is 22 residues long. The CDR3 DNA reads as TGCGCCAGCAGCCAAGATCTCGACCTGAGCGGGAGTGCCCAAAGCTCCTACAATGAGCAGTTCTTC. Its translation: CASSQDLDLSGSAQSSYNEQFF.

The V and J genes are TRBV6-5 and TRBJ2-5; TRBD2 is a possible D gene (5 bases). Looked up from germline, CDR1 is MNHEY and CDR2 is SVGAGI. Trimming cost V 4 bases and J 9 bases, with 12 bases left between them. This CDR3 spans 12 amino acids. The CDR3 DNA reads TGTGCCAGCAGTTTCATCCCCGGGGCCCAGTACTTC. This encodes CASSFIPGAQYF.

There are a few counts of this clonotype. The CDR3 DNA is TGTGCCAGCAGCCTACGACAGGACTACGAGCAGTACTTC. Translated, it gives CASSLRQDYEQYF. The rearrangement joins TRBV11-1 to TRBJ2-7; TRBD1 might be the D (6 bases). Germline V lookup: CDR1 SGHAT, CDR2 FQDESV (reference sequence). V lost 5 bases to trimming and J lost 3 bases, with 11 bases between them. The CDR3 totals 13 residues. Full variable domain (missing parts from reference TRBV11-1 and TRBJ2-7): EAEVAQSPRYKITEKSQAVAFWCDPISGHATLYWYRQILGQGPELLVQFQDESVVDDSQLPKDRFSAERLKGVDSTLKIQPAELGDSAMYLCASSLRQDYEQYFGPGTRLTVT.

This clonotype appeared a few times. The rearrangement links TRBV7-2 to TRBJ2-7, with 7 nucleotides matching TRBD2. Germline values: CDR1 SGHTA, CDR2 FQGNSA. The CDR3 contains 15 residues. After removal of 3 bases from V and 3 bases from J, the junction contained 8 bases not matched to a gene. The CDR3 region is CASSFSGTTLYEQYF. The CDR3 nucleotides are TGTGCCAGCAGCTTTTCCGGGACTACCCTCTACGAGCAGTACTTC.

The chain links TRBV11-2 to TRBJ2-7, with 7 bases identical to TRBD2. J was trimmed by 6 bases and V by 5 bases; bases with no gene match: 13. This CDR3 has 15 amino acids. CDR1 is SGHAT and CDR2 is FQNNGV in the germline V gene. DNA of the CDR3: TGTGCCAGCAGCCCCGGGGGACTACTTTCCGGCGAGCAGTACGTC. Encoded protein: CASSPGGLLSGEQYV.

This clonotype has at least ten counts. The chain links TRBV12-3 or TRBV12-4 to TRBJ2-1; 12 positions match TRBD2. This CDR3 has 15 residues. V was pared by 7 bases and J by 9 bases, with 10 bases of the junction left unmatched. The CDR3 loop reads CASILAGGPRAEQFF. CDR3 bases: TGTGCCAGCATCCTAGCGGGAGGGCCGCGGGCTGAGCAGTTCTTC.

The chain couples TRBV20-1 to TRBJ2-7, with D possibly matching TRBD2 (5 bases). CDR3 length: 15 amino acids. Germline V lookup: CDR1 DFQATT, CDR2 SNEGSKA (reference sequence). V was shortened by 1 base and J by 0 bases, with 13 bases between the two germline ends. DNA for the CDR3: TGCAGTGCTAGAGGAGGGCGGATAGCCTCCTACGAGCAGTACTTC. Protein product: CSARGGRIASYEQYF.

This clonotype was observed a few times. This chain uses TRBV18 with TRBJ1-2; D gene unclear. The V end was cut by 4 bases, the J end by 3 bases, with 12 bases between. CDR1 KGHSH and CDR2 LQKENI come from the germline V gene. The CDR3 is made up of 14 amino acids. In DNA form, the CDR3 reads TGTGCCAGCTCACTCCGGACGGAAGACTATGGCTACACCTTC. It translates to CASSLRTEDYGYTF.

This sequence joins TRBV5-1 and TRBJ2-7, with D maybe TRBD1 (5 bases). V gave up 1 base and J gave up 0 bases, with 11 bases separating them. Germline assignment: CDR1 SGHRS and CDR2 YFSETQ. CDR3 length: 15 amino acids. CDR3 nucleotide sequence: TGCGCCAGCAGCTTGTCGGCAGGGTCCTCCTACGAGCAGTACTTC. As protein: CASSLSAGSSYEQYF.

This clonotype showed up just a few times. This rearrangement joins TRBV7-9 to TRBJ2-3; TRBD2 matches at 12 bases. The CDR3 runs to 16 residues. V was clipped by 5 bases and J by 2 bases; unmatched bases: 5. Germline CDR1 is SEHNR and CDR2 is FQNEAQ (reference sequence). The CDR3: CASSQLAGGNTDTQYF. The DNA for the CDR3 is TGTGCCAGCAGCCAGCTAGCGGGAGGGAACACAGATACGCAGTATTTT.

This chain uses TRBV6-1 with TRBJ1-2; the D is unclear. CDR3 length equals 12 residues. The germline CDR1 and CDR2 sequences are MNHNS and SASEGT. Trimming pared 6 bases from V and 6 bases from J, leaving 11 bases between. The CDR3 DNA reads TGTGCCAGCAGAACACGGAGTGATGGCTACACCTTC. As protein: CASRTRSDGYTF.